The 2 T cell receptor beta chains presented below share a single source sample, sequenced in a study of CD8+CD57+ T cells in acquired aplastic anemia. Genomic DNA was employed as the template in profiling TCR beta VDJ and CDR3. TCRdb fed the reads into MiXCR, producing one record per CDR3 protein. The table lists around 50,000 distinct CDR3 sequences, about 56% of them singletons, with roughly 16% in the top ten. Patients who underwent sequencing had shown CD8+CD57+ cell expansion by flow cytometry. The sequenced sample was sorted CD4+, CD8+, or CD8+CD57+ T cells (not recorded which) from PBMCs. These receptors came from a human donor with aplastic anemia.

The rearrangement uses TRBV20-1 and TRBJ2-3; 7 positions agree with TRBD2. Germline V gives CDR1 DFQATT, CDR2 SNEGSKA (reference sequence). The CDR3 covers 15 residues. Trimming cost V 3 bases and J 0 bases; bases outside gene matches: 6. CDR3 sequence reads: CSASKASGSTDTQYF. The CDR3 nucleotides are TGCAGTGCTAGTAAGGCTAGCGGAAGCACAGATACGCAGTATTTT.

The V call is TRBV19, the J call TRBJ1-2, with a tentative D call TRBD1 (5 bases). V was cut by 7 bases and J by 6 bases, with 15 bases left in between. Looked up from germline, CDR1 is LNHDA and CDR2 is SQIVND (reference sequence). The CDR3 is 13 amino acids. The CDR3 is CASTIDGADGYTF. The DNA for the CDR3 is TGTGCCAGTACCATCGACGGGGCCGATGGCTACACCTTC.